Listed here is a single T cell receptor beta chain. Its antigen is not known. One entry per CDR3 protein, called by TCRdb with MiXCR from the reads. The data show fewer than 70,000 distinct CDR3 sequences, 50% to 70% seen once. This sample stems from a study of type 1 regulatory T cells. Study-wide background: An in vitro protocol generated T-allo10, a Tr1-enriched, alloantigen-specific CD4 T cell product.

Losses at the gene ends were 3 bases for V and 8 bases for J; bases not matched to a gene: 12. From germline, CDR1 is LNHDA and CDR2 SQIVND (reference sequence). This CDR3 region has 16 residues. T-allo10 cells from the graft donor were described as anergic, host-alloantigen-specific, and alloantigen-specific suppressors. Sequenced input: cultured T cells, either the whole culture or a sorted T cell fraction (not recorded which). Subset meaning: Tr1-enriched cell product generated in vitro against host alloantigens. This receptor was identified in a human donor in good health. V usage is TRBV19 and J usage is TRBJ2-1, with 8 positions matching TRBD2. The CDR3 loop is CASSMPAGGLGDEQFF. DNA of the CDR3: TGTGCCAGTAGTATGCCCGCGGGAGGTCTGGGCGATGAGCAGTTCTTC.